The 12 T cell receptor beta chains presented below share a single source sample, sequenced in a study of identical twins. TCRdb re-called the 5' RACE reads with MiXCR, one entry per CDR3 protein. The sample lists fewer than 250,000 distinct CDR3 sequences, approximately 7.3% occurring once. These data were also filed under a second study, of yellow fever vaccine responses in identical twins.

Sequenced input: CD8+ T cells sorted from blood. The receptors here all came from a woman between 18 and 29 years old in good health.

This clonotype was observed many times. The rearrangement joins TRBV21-1 to TRBJ2-7; the table assigns TRBD1, which was not confirmed against the DNA. TRBV21-1 is a documented pseudogene. This CDR3 region has 15 residues. The CDR3 DNA reads TGTGCCAGCAGCGGCCGGGACGGTAGCTCCTACGAGCAGTACTTC. This codes for CASSGRDGSSYEQYF.

The DNA for the CDR3 is TGCGCCAGCAGCCAACCTACCTTGGGACCCAATTCACCCCTCCACTTT. Translation gives CASSQPTLGPNSPLHF. The chain has TRBV4-1 and TRBJ1-6; D possibly corresponds to TRBD1 (5 bases). Germline CDR1 and CDR2: MGHRA and YSYEKL. V was cut by 2 bases and J by 7 bases, with 15 bases left in between. This CDR3 comprises 16 residues.

This clonotype was counted between two and nine times. The CDR3 is CASSSTGSRDEKLFF. CDR3 nucleotides: TGTGCCAGCAGCTCGACCGGGTCAAGGGATGAAAAACTGTTTTTT. V gene TRBV11-2 combines with J gene TRBJ1-4; no reliable D call. Trimming stripped 4 bases from V and 6 bases from J, with 15 bases between. Germline CDR1 is SGHAT and CDR2 is FQNNGV. The CDR3 extends over 15 amino acids.

This clonotype was seen many times. The chain employs TRBV12-3 or TRBV12-4 and TRBJ1-5, with D possibly matching TRBD1 (6 bases). This CDR3 comprises 14 residues. The V gene lost 7 bases and the J gene lost 0 bases, with 10 bases spanning the gap. The CDR3 DNA reads as TGTGCCAGCACCCAGACAGGTAGCAATCAGCCCCAGCATTTT. Its translation: CASTQTGSNQPQHF.

This clonotype appeared many times. The chain combines TRBV7-9 with TRBJ2-7; no clear D. The CDR3 runs 12 residues. The germline V gene has CDR1 SEHNR and CDR2 FQNEAQ (reference sequence). The V and J ends lost 3 bases and 5 bases respectively, with 8 bases between them. As DNA, the CDR3 is TGTGCCAGCAGCTTCCTTCTAGACGAGCAGTACTTC. Translating gives CASSFLLDEQYF.

This clonotype occurred many times. The V gene is TRBV12-3 or TRBV12-4, the J gene TRBJ2-1; either TRBD1 or TRBD2 may fit D (6 bases each). The germline V and J ends were trimmed by 6 bases and 6 bases, with 21 bases remaining between them. The CDR3 contains 16 residues. CDR3 residues: CASSYVRGVSSNEQFF. Written as DNA, the CDR3 is TGTGCCAGCAGCTACGTAAGGGGGGTTTCGAGCAATGAGCAGTTCTTC.

This clonotype has just a few counts. This sequence joins TRBV7-9 and TRBJ2-5; a possible D gene is TRBD1 (6 bases). Deletions cut 3 bases from V and 2 bases from J, with 19 bases between. Per germline, CDR1 SEHNR and CDR2 FQNEAQ (reference sequence). CDR3 length: 17 residues. The DNA for the CDR3 is TGTGCCAGCAGCTTGCCCCCGCAGGGACACCTTCAAGAGACCCAGTACTTC. This translates into CASSLPPQGHLQETQYF.

With regard to this clonotype: One base away lies a much larger clone, so this may be a sequencing read error. This sequence joins TRBV4-1 and TRBJ2-7; tentatively, D is TRBD2 (6 bases). Germline V gives CDR1 MGHRA, CDR2 YSYEKL. Trimming shortened V by 1 base and J by 3 bases, and 10 bases separated the two germline ends. This CDR3 has 14 residues. CDR3 residues: CASSQVRDFYEQYF. Written as DNA, the CDR3 is TGCGCCAGCAGCCAAGTTAGGGACTTCTACGAGCAGTACTTC.

The chain links TRBV7-9 to TRBJ2-1; 13 nucleotides line up with TRBD2. V shed 6 bases, J shed 6 bases, and the junction held 5 bases outside the gene matches. The CDR3 totals 15 residues. Germline V CDR1 and CDR2: SEHNR, FQNEAQ (reference sequence). The CDR3 sequence is CASSPGLAGANEQFF. CDR3 coding DNA: TGTGCCAGCAGTCCAGGACTAGCGGGAGCCAATGAGCAGTTCTTC.

The J gene is TRBJ1-1, the V gene TRBV20-1; 7 bases line up with TRBD1. This CDR3 has 13 residues. V gave up 1 base and J gave up 8 bases; unmatched junction bases: 7. Germline-derived CDR1 and CDR2 are DFQATT and SNEGSKA (reference sequence). The CDR3 spells CSARALGTAEAFF. The CDR3 region has the DNA TGCAGTGCTAGAGCCTTGGGGACAGCGGAAGCTTTCTTT.

This clonotype came up many times. V usage is TRBV5-6 and J usage is TRBJ1-3; TRBD1 matches at 7 bases. CDR1 is SGHDT and CDR2 is YYEEEE in the germline V gene. V was pared by 0 bases and J by 2 bases, with 5 bases of the junction left unmatched. The CDR3 runs to 16 residues. The CDR3 here is CASSLDRRGAGNTIYF. CDR3 DNA: TGTGCCAGCAGCTTGGATCGCAGGGGGGCTGGAAACACCATATATTTT.

On this clonotype itself: A much more abundant neighbour one base away suggests this may be a read error. This chain uses TRBV20-1 with TRBJ2-5; D is possibly TRBD2 (5 bases). Germline-derived CDR1 and CDR2 are DFQATT and SNEGSKA (reference sequence). The CDR3 has 13 amino acids. The CDR3 coding sequence is TGCGGTGCTAGAGGGCCCTGGTGGGAGACCCAGTACTTC. It specifies CGARGPWWETQYF.